This T cell receptor beta chain was captured by sequencing in a study of blood T cell repertoires in COVID-19. Across the study: COVID-19 samples collected from the United States, Italy and Spain covered acute and convalescent phases. The cDNA or gDNA used as material had been derived from T cells, B-cell-depleted T cells, or PBMCs.

V was cut by 3 bases and J by 0 bases, with 9 bases left in between. The germline V gene has CDR1 LNHDA and CDR2 SQIVND (reference sequence). The CDR3 is 16 amino acids. Per the authors' pipeline: Nucleated cell counts were estimated from reference gene primer amplification. Measured with immunoSEQ multiplex PCR; TCRdb has only the in-frame clones, and not every one. V, J and clone size were drawn from that table, and D and trimming were deduced from the DNA. The sample lists 50,000 to 75,000 clones; over 75% were seen once. The material sequenced was peripheral blood. The clonotype originates from a man at least 80 years old with active or convalescent COVID-19. V usage is TRBV19 and J usage is TRBJ2-6; the D is unclear. The CDR3: CASSIPTGSGANVLTF. In nucleotides, the CDR3 is TGTGCCAGTAGTATCCCGACGGGCTCTGGGGCCAACGTCCTGACTTTC.